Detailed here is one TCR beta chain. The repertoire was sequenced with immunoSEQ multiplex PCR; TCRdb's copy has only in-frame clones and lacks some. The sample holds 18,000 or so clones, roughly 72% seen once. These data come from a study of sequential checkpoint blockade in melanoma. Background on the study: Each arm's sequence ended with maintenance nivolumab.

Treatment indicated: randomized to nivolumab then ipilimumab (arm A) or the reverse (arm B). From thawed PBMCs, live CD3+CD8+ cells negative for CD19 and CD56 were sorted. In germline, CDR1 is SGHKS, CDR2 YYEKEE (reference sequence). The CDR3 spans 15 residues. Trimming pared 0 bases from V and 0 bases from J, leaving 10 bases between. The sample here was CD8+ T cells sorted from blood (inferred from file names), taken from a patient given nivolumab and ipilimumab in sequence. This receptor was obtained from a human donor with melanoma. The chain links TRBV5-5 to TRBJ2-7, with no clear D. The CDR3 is CASSLAPESSYEQYF. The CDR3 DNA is TGTGCCAGCAGCTTGGCCCCGGAGAGCTCCTACGAGCAGTACTTC.